These 13 T cell receptor beta chains were all obtained from the same sample, sequenced in a study of cytomegalovirus exposure and HLA in healthy donors. With 60 Vbeta and 13 Jbeta primers, the PCR was carried out. The protocol was immunoSEQ multiplex PCR, while the TCRdb copy is restricted to in-frame clones and leaves out a portion. The table has 110,000 or so clones, over 65% seen once; the top ten hold around a tenth. The sample was PBMCs. The receptors derive from a woman aged 45-60 years in good health and CMV-seropositive.

The CDR3 reads CASSQEPGQGYQTQYF. The CDR3 DNA reads as TGCGCCAGCAGCCAAGAACCGGGACAGGGATACCAGACCCAGTACTTC. This chain uses TRBV4-1 with TRBJ2-5, with TRBD1 matching 9 bases. The CDR3 covers 16 residues. The V gene's germline CDR1 is MGHRA and CDR2 YSYEKL. V lost 0 bases to trimming and J lost 6 bases; unmatched junction nucleotides: 8.

The chain combines TRBV5-1 with TRBJ1-2; no clear D gene. The germline CDR1 and CDR2 sequences are SGHRS and YFSETQ. The CDR3 length is 12 residues. V was clipped by 2 bases and J by 2 bases, with 4 bases between them. In nucleotides, the CDR3 is TGCGCCAGCAGCTTAAGCAACTATGGCTACACCTTC. Its translation: CASSLSNYGYTF.

The chain recombines TRBV28 with TRBJ2-7; 7 nucleotides agree with TRBD1. The CDR3 is 15 amino acids. V was clipped by 5 bases and J by 0 bases; unmatched bases: 7. Germline V gene data show CDR1 as MDHEN and CDR2 as SYDVKM. CDR3 DNA sequence: TGTGCCAGCAGTCTGACAGGGACCCTCTCCTACGAGCAGTACTTC. As protein: CASSLTGTLSYEQYF.

The genes are TRBV7-6 and TRBJ2-7; possibly TRBD2 for D (6 bases). V lost 6 bases, J lost 1 base, and 16 bases lay in between. CDR3 length equals 15 residues. The germline V gene encodes CDR1 SGHVS and CDR2 FNYEAQ. The CDR3 DNA sequence: TGTGCCAGCAGTATTGGGGCGGGATTATCCTACGAGCAGTACTTC. It is translated as CASSIGAGLSYEQYF.

The chain carries TRBV18 and TRBJ1-2, with D unclear. V dropped 4 bases and J dropped 6 bases, with 15 bases sitting between them. The V gene's germline CDR1 is KGHSH and CDR2 LQKENI. The CDR3 runs to 14 residues. The CDR3 region has the DNA TGTGCCAGCTCACGTCCGGGAGCCTCCCATGGCTACACCTTC. It codes for CASSRPGASHGYTF. Using reference TRBV18 and TRBJ1-2 for the parts outside the CDR3, the full variable domain is NAGVMQNPRHLVRRRGQEARLRCSPMKGHSHVYWYRQLPEEGLKFMVYLQKENIIDESGMPKERFSAEFPKEGPSILRIQQVVRGDSAAYFCASSRPGASHGYTFGSGTRLTVV.

The J gene is TRBJ2-6, the V gene TRBV19, with 9 bases aligning to TRBD1. CDR3 size: 16 residues. V dropped 9 bases and J dropped 1; count of bases not matched to a gene: 7. The germline V gene has CDR1 LNHDA and CDR2 SQIVND (reference sequence). The CDR3 loop is CASRDRVMSGANVLTF. The CDR3 DNA sequence: TGTGCCAGCCGGGACAGGGTAATGTCTGGGGCCAACGTCCTGACTTTC.

The CDR3 loop is CASSSTFGGDTQYF. As DNA, the CDR3 is TGCGCCAGCAGCTCGACATTCGGGGGGGATACGCAGTATTTT. The V and J genes are TRBV5-1 and TRBJ2-3, with 7 bases fitting TRBD2. CDR1 is SGHRS, CDR2 YFSETQ, per germline. The CDR3 extends over 14 amino acids. After removal of 3 bases from V and 6 bases from J, the junction contained 7 bases not matched to a gene.

The CDR3 nucleotides read TGTGCCAGCAGTAAGACAGAGAACCAAGAGACCCAGTACTTC. Its translation: CASSKTENQETQYF. The chain couples TRBV2 to TRBJ2-5; D possibly corresponds to TRBD1 (5 bases). Trimming stripped 5 bases from V and 0 bases from J, with 10 bases between. There are 14 residues in the CDR3. CDR1 is SNHLY, CDR2 FYNNEI, per germline.

The chain joins TRBV30 to TRBJ2-5; perhaps TRBD2 as D (6 bases). The J call may be incorrect, as the DNA end agrees better with TRBJ2-7. The CDR3 length is 13 residues. CDR1 is GTSNPN and CDR2 is SVGIG in the germline V gene (reference sequence). The CDR3 loop reads CAWSPDYSYEQYF. CDR3 nucleotide sequence: TGTGCCTGGAGTCCGGACTACTCCTACGAGCAGTACTTC.

The chain joins TRBV30 to TRBJ2-5, with a possible D match to TRBD1 (6 bases). With 0 bases removed from V and 7 bases from J, the gap between germline ends came to 12 bases. CDR1 is GTSNPN, CDR2 SVGIG, per germline (reference sequence). The CDR3 consists of 13 residues. CDR3 residues: CAWSVGGWGTQYF. As DNA, the CDR3 is TGTGCCTGGAGTGTAGGGGGATGGGGGACCCAGTACTTC.

This sequence joins TRBV11-2 and TRBJ2-5; a weak D match, TRBD2 (7 bases). The CDR3 has 15 residues. The germline V gene has CDR1 SGHAT and CDR2 FQNNGV. V was clipped by 1 base and J by 4 bases, with 13 bases between them. CDR3 DNA sequence: TGTGCCAGCAGCTTAGGGAGGGGGGGGCGAGAGACCCAGTACTTC. This encodes CASSLGRGGRETQYF.

The J gene is TRBJ2-5, the V gene TRBV2, with a possible D match to TRBD2 (6 bases). CDR3 length equals 17 residues. V was pared by 2 bases and J by 3 bases, with 19 bases between. Germline loops: CDR1 SNHLY, CDR2 FYNNEI. CDR3 nucleotide sequence: TGTGCCAGCAGTGAATCCTCTCCGGGACTCGGTAAAGAGACCCAGTACTTC. Its protein is CASSESSPGLGKETQYF.

The chain carries TRBV2 and TRBJ2-2; 8 bases are a match to TRBD1. Trimming removed 4 bases from V and 6 bases from J; junction bases left unmatched: 1. This CDR3 contains 13 residues. Germline values: CDR1 SNHLY, CDR2 FYNNEI. DNA of the CDR3: TGTGCCAGCAGTGGGACAGGGCCCGGGGAGCTGTTTTTT. Its protein product is CASSGTGPGELFF.